Listed below are T cell receptor beta chains from one sample, sequenced in a study of T cell repertoires in cytomegalovirus infection. TCRdb fed the reads into MiXCR, producing one record per CDR3 protein. The sample has about 130,000 distinct CDR3 sequences, roughly 9% seen once. Sequencing was done on a sample of PBMCs. Receptor source: a human donor in good health (CMV status not recorded). Some clones in this sample may be carry-over from other donors' samples. The CDR3 runs from the conserved cysteine through the conserved F or W. Some rows have no size entry. The others give once, few or many, or a class for an expanded clone.

clone_size j_call v_call cdr3_length cdr3_aa
once TRBJ2-3 TRBV5-1 15 CASTLIAGRTDTQYF
many TRBJ2-5 TRBV18 16 CASSPDALGPIETQYF
. TRBJ2-1 TRBV5-6 13 CASSPTGKNEQFF
many TRBJ1-5 TRBV29-1 14 CSVAAGVSNQPQHF
many TRBJ1-5 TRBV28 15 CASSLPGGGNQPQHF
many TRBJ1-1 TRBV7-2 15 CASSLNRLMNTEAFF
many TRBJ2-7 TRBV30 14 CAWKDSRSSYEQYF
many TRBJ2-7 TRBV15 12 CATSRVSGEQYF
many TRBJ2-3 TRBV7-2 14 CASTYGGAVDTQYF
many TRBJ2-1 TRBV11-2 20 CASSLGIGTSGGRSYNEQFF
many TRBJ1-6 TRBV7-9 16 CASSLALDRGHSPLHF
many TRBJ1-1 TRBV10-3 18 CAISEPPPGHGENTEAFF
many TRBJ2-1 TRBV14 16 CASSQMGQGFYNEQFF
few TRBJ2-5 TRBV20-1 13 CSATTGRQETQYF
. TRBJ1-1 TRBV2 11 CASSPNAEAFF
many TRBJ2-2 TRBV11-1 15 CASSFASGDTGELFF
many TRBJ2-2 TRBV28 16 CASIPGTLKNTGELFF
many TRBJ2-7 TRBV29-1 14 CSVEDRDRAYEQYF
many TRBJ1-1 TRBV7-2 13 CASSLLGGTEAFF
many TRBJ2-5 TRBV6-5 17 CASSYSFGPDDLGTQYF